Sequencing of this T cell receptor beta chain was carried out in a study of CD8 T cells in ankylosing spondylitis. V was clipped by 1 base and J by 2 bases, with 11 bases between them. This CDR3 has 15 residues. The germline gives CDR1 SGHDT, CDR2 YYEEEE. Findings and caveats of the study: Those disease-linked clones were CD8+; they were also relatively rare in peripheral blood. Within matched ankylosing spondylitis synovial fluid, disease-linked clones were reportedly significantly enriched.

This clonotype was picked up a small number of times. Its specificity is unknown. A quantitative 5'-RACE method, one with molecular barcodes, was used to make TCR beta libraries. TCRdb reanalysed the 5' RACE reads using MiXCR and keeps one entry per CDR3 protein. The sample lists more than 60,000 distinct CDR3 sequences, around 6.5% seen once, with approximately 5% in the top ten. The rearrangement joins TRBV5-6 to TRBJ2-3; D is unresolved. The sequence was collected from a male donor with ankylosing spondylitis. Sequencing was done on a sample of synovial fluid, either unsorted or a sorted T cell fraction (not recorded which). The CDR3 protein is CASSLRGGYTDTQYF. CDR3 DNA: TGTGCCAGCAGCTTGAGAGGCGGATACACAGATACGCAGTATTTT.